This T cell receptor beta chain was profiled in a study of T cell responses to AZD1222 COVID-19 vaccine. For the study at large: Researchers grouped second doses given at about 4 or about 12 weeks into one pool. Findings of the study overall: Reportedly, nearly half of unique spike TCRs recognized epitopes outside B.1.351/B.1.1.7 mutations. Possibly, clonal diversity was underestimated; donors were largely white British and included more females. With two AZD1222 doses given, Spike-specific TCR breadth and depth both rose.

Turning to this clone: Its antigen is unknown.

TCRdb keeps only in-frame clones here, not all; method: immunoSEQ multiplex PCR. This table has under 120,000 clones, about 92% appearing once. The input for sequencing was peripheral blood, taken on day 0 of AZD1222 vaccination. This receptor was taken from an adult in good health.

In DNA, the CDR3 is TGCAGCGTTGGGGTCAACACTGAAGCTTTCTTT. It specifies CSVGVNTEAFF. The gene calls are TRBV29-1 and TRBJ1-1; D is unresolved. V was pared by 4 bases and J by 2 bases, with 5 bases between. Germline CDR1 reads SQVTM; CDR2 reads ANQGSEA. The CDR3 totals 11 residues.